This is a list of T cell receptor beta chains from one sample in a study of CD8+CD57+ T cells in acquired aplastic anemia. From the reads, TCRdb called clonotypes with MiXCR, one entry per CDR3 protein. Of roughly 180,000 distinct CDR3 sequences listed, over 60% were seen once; the top ten hold around 45%. Sequenced input: sorted CD4+, CD8+, or CD8+CD57+ T cells (not recorded which) from PBMCs. All receptors derive from a human donor with severe aplastic anemia or a healthy control (not recorded which). The CDR3 runs from the conserved cysteine through the conserved F or W. Only part of the rows carry a size: once, few, many, or a class if the clone is expanded.

clone_size,v_call,cdr3_aa
.,TRBV25-1,CASSARSPGSYEQYF
.,TRBV10-1,CASSETGGTGELFF
.,TRBV4-3,CASSQAKGGNSYEQYF
few,TRBV7-2,CASSTRQLGSPLHF
.,TRBV19,CASSIDRVYGYTF
few,TRBV24-1,CATLSVGLRDTGELFF
.,TRBV11-3,CASSLGPTSEQFF
many,TRBV27,CASSLTGTFAYEQYF
.,TRBV24-1,CATSDFRDRDNEQFF
many,TRBV6-5,CASSPGQGSGYTF
.,TRBV13,CASSPTRGGSPLHF
.,TRBV4-1,CASSQTRGMRETQYF
many,TRBV15,CATSRFPLDESYQPQHF
.,TRBV5-1,CASSLAGTGTYEQYF
.,TRBV24-1,CATSGDTYEQYF
many,TRBV13,CASSEDRGNTEAFF
.,TRBV7-9,CASSSTDLEEQYF
.,TRBV29-1,CSVEGPPTHLLQETQYF
.,TRBV7-8,CASSLTGGGSPLHF
few,TRBV7-2,CASSSGQGSGNTIYF
.,TRBV20-1,CSAREQARRNTIYF
.,TRBV24-1,CATDRWNTGELFF
.,TRBV7-6,CASSRDLPEAFF
.,TRBV7-2,CASSLMVYGANVLTF
.,TRBV29-1,CSVGSQAFF
.,TRBV24-1,CATSDSSGGQNEKLFF
.,TRBV7-3,CASSLTEGQGNTEAFF
.,TRBV7-2,CASSRYEGRYGYTDTQYF
many,TRBV27,CASSNINDYGYTF
.,TRBV5-1,CASSIESPNYGYTF
.,TRBV2,CASSRREVGELFF
.,TRBV10-3,CAIGQGVNNEQFF
many,TRBV12-5,CASALGQSTDTQYF
.,TRBV20-1,CSAQQDNEKLFF
.,TRBV29-1,CSVRGQGANPYEQYF
.,TRBV24-1,CATSDSTHPSYEQYF
few,TRBV2,CASKSGDRATEKLFF
many,TRBV7-8,CAISASPGTAHNQPQHF
.,TRBV7-9,CASRPRTSGVWDEQYF
.,TRBV29-1,CSFFVGGEFYNEQFF
once,TRBV10-3,CAISGDRTVNSPLHF
.,TRBV7-2,CASSPLYRDAQILF
once,TRBV20-1,CSAGQGVNSPLHF
many,TRBV12-3/TRBV12-4,CASSLMRGANPPPSGANVLTF
.,TRBV7-9,CASSLDSGKGQFF
few,TRBV19,CATKYTGNNEQFF
.,TRBV29-1,CSVERYSGNTIYF